This T cell receptor beta chain comes out of a study of OX40 agonist ivuxolimab in advanced cancers. Using immunoSEQ multiplex PCR, the repertoire was profiled, and TCRdb retains in-frame clones only, with some absent. The sample records 80,000 to 100,000 clones, 90% to 95% being singletons. The V gene end was trimmed by 3 bases and the J gene end by 4 bases; junction bases not matched to a gene: 1. The germline CDR1 and CDR2 sequences are SGHTA and FQGTGA. This CDR3 is 15 amino acids long. Specimen: CD4+ or CD8+ T cells sorted from blood, collected in a trial of the OX40 agonist ivuxolimab. The source of this sequence is an adult with an advanced solid tumor such as melanoma, head and neck, liver or kidney cancer. The rearrangement links TRBV7-3 to TRBJ2-1, with TRBD1 matching 12 bases. CDR3 DNA: TGTGCCAGCAGCTTGGGACAGGGGGCGTACAATGAGCAGTTCTTC. Its translation: CASSLGQGAYNEQFF.